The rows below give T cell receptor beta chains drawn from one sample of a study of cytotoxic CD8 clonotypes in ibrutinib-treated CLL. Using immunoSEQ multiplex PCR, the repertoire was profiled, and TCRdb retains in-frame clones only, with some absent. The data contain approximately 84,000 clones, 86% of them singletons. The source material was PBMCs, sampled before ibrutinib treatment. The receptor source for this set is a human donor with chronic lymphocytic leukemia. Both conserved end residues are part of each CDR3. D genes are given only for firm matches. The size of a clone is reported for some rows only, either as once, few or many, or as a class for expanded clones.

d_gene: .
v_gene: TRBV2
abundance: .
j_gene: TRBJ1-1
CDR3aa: CAEGDTEAFF
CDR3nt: TGTGCAGAGGGGGACACTGAAGCTTTCTTT

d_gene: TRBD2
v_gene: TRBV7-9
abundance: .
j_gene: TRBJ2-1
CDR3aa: CASPGGAGGSYNEQFF
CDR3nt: TGTGCCAGCCCGGGCGGGGCGGGAGGCTCCTACAATGAGCAGTTCTTC

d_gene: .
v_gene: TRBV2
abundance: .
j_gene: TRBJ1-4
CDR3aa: CASRARGAPTNEKLFF
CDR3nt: TGTGCCAGCAGGGCCCGGGGGGCGCCCACTAATGAAAAACTGTTTTTT

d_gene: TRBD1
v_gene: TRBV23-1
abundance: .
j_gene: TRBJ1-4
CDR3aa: CANEQGAVLKLFF
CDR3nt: TGCGCCAATGAACAGGGGGCAGTTCTTAAACTGTTTTTT

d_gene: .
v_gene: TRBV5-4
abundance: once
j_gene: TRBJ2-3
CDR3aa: CASSLGSTDTQYF
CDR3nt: TGTGCCAGCAGCCTCGGGTCGACAGATACGCAGTATTTT

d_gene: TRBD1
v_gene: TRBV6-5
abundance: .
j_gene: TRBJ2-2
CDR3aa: CASRRDRGKAGELFF
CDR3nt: TGTGCCAGCAGGCGCGACAGGGGGAAGGCCGGGGAGCTGTTTTTT

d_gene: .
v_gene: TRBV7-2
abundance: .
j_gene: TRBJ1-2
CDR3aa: CASSLDSTSAHGYTF
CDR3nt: TGTGCCAGCAGCTTAGATTCTACCAGCGCCCATGGCTACACCTTC

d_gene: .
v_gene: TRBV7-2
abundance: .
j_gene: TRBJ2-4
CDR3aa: CASSLDSKTGNIQYF
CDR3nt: TGTGCCAGCAGCTTAGACTCAAAAACAGGAAACATTCAGTACTTC

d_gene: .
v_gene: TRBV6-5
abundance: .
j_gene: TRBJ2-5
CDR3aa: CASRRNEETQYF
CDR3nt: TGTGCCAGCAGGCGCAACGAAGAGACCCAGTACTTC

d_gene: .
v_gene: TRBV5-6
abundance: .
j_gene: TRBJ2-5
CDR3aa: CASSSWGSPQQETQYF
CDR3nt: TGTGCCAGCAGCTCCTGGGGGTCGCCACAACAAGAGACCCAGTACTTC

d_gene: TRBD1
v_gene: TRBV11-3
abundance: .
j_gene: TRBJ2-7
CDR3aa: CASSFEGQDEQYF
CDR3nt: TGTGCCAGCAGCTTTGAGGGACAGGACGAGCAGTACTTC

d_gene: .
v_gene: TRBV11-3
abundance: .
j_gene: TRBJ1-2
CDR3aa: CASSLEGTPGSYGYTF
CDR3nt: TGTGCCAGCAGCTTAGAAGGGACGCCCGGCAGCTATGGCTACACCTTC

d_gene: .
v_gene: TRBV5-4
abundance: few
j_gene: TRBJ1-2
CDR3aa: CASSLEGPSAQGYTF
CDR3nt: TGTGCCAGCAGCTTGGAAGGACCCTCAGCCCAAGGCTACACCTTC

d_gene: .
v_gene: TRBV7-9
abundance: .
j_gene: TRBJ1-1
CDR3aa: CASSLARQLNTEAFF
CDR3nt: TGTGCCAGCAGCTTAGCCCGGCAGTTGAACACTGAAGCTTTCTTT

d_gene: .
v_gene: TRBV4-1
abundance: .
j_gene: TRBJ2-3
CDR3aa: CASSQEMSRSTDTQYF
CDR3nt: TGCGCCAGCAGCCAAGAAATGTCGCGGAGCACAGATACGCAGTATTTT

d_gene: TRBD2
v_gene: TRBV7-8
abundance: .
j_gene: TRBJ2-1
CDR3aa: CASSLVSGTQYNEQFF
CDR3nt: TGTGCCAGCAGCCTGGTTAGCGGGACCCAGTACAATGAGCAGTTCTTC

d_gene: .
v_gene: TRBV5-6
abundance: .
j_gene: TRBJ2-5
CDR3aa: CASSPPTESLQETQYF
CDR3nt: TGTGCCAGCAGCCCCCCGACAGAGTCCCTCCAAGAGACCCAGTACTTC

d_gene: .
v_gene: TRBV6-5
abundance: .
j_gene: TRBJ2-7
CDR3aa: CASTGHAYYYEQYF
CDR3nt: TGTGCCAGCACGGGGCATGCCTATTACTACGAGCAGTACTTC

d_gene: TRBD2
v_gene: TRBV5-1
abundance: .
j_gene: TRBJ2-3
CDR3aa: CASSSGLAYSTDTQYF
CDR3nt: TGCGCCAGCAGCTCTGGACTAGCGTACAGCACAGATACGCAGTATTTT

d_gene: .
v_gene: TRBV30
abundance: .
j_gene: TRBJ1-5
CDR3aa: CAWSLAGSYSNQPQHF
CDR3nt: TGTGCCTGGAGTCTGGCAGGCTCTTACAGCAATCAGCCCCAGCATTTT

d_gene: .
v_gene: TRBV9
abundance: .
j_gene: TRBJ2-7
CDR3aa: CASSVNGAGTGLDF
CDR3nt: TGTGCCAGCAGCGTAAATGGGGCTGGGACAGGACTAGACTTC

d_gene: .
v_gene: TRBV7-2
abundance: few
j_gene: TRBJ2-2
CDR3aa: CASSLVTQSTGELFF
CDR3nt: TGTGCCAGCAGCTTAGTGACCCAATCCACCGGGGAGCTGTTTTTT

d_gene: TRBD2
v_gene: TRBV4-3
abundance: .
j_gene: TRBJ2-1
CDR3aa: CASSQDLAGGYNEQFF
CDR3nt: TGCGCCAGCAGCCAAGACTTAGCGGGGGGATACAATGAGCAGTTCTTC

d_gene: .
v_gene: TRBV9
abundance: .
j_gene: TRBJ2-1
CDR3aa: CASSVAPQGYNEQFF
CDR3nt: TGTGCCAGCAGCGTAGCTCCCCAGGGCTACAATGAGCAGTTCTTC

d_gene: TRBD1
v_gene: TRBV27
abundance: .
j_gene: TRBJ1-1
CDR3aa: CASSTGVGTTEAFF
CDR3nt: TGTGCCAGCAGCACAGGGGTCGGGACCACTGAAGCTTTCTTT

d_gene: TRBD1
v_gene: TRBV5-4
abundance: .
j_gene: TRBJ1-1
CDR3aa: CASSTDREILSDTEAFF
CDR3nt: TGTGCCAGCAGCACGGACAGGGAAATTCTTTCGGACACTGAAGCTTTCTTT

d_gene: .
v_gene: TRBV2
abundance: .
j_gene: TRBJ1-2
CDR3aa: CASAWEGLLPGYTF
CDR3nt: TGTGCCAGCGCTTGGGAGGGACTCTTGCCTGGCTACACCTTC

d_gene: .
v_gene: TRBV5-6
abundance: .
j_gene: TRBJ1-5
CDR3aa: CASSLAQGRQPQHF
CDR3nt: TGTGCCAGCAGCTTGGCTCAGGGCAGGCAGCCCCAGCATTTT

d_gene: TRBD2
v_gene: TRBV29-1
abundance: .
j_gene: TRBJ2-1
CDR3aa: CSVEGDYIDREQFF
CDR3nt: TGCAGCGTTGAAGGGGACTATATCGACCGGGAGCAGTTCTTC

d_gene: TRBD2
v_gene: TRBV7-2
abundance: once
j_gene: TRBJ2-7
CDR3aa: CASSLASSGSSYEQYF
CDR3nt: TGTGCCAGCAGCTTAGCGTCTAGCGGGAGCTCCTACGAGCAGTACTTC

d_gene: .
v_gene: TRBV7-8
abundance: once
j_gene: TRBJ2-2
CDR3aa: CASSPPESVNTGELFF
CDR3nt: TGTGCCAGCAGCCCCCCCGAGTCGGTGAACACCGGGGAGCTGTTTTTT

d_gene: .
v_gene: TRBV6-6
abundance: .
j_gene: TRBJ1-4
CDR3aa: CASSYSRQDGGKLFF
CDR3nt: TGTGCCAGCAGTTACTCCCGTCAGGACGGTGGAAAACTGTTTTTT

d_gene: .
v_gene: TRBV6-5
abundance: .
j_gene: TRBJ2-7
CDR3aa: CASSDTVAYEQYF
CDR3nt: TGTGCCAGCAGTGACACTGTCGCCTACGAGCAGTACTTC

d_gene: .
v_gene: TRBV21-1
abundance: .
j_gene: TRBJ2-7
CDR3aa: CASSIYAGRSGYEQYF
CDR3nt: TGTGCCAGCAGCATCTACGCGGGTAGAAGTGGGTACGAGCAGTACTTC

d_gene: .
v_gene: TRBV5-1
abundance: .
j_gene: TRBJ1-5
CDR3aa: CASSPGQINQPQHF
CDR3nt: TGCGCCAGCAGCCCAGGACAGATCAATCAGCCCCAGCATTTT

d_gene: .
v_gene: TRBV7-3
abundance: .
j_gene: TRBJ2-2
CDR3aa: CASSLGSSPGELFF
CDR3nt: TGTGCCAGCAGCTTAGGTAGCTCCCCCGGGGAGCTGTTTTTT

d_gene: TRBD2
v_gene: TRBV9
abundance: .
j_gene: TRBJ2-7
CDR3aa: CASSVSVGTSYEQYF
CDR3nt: TGTGCCAGCAGCGTAAGTGTTGGGACTAGCTACGAGCAGTACTTC

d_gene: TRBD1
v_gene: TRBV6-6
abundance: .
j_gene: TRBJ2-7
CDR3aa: CASRPTRDRAGEQYF
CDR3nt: TGTGCCAGCAGACCAACTCGGGACAGGGCTGGGGAGCAGTACTTC

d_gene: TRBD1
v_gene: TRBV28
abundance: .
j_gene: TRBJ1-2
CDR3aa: CASSLSPGQGASGYGYTF
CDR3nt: TGTGCCAGCAGTTTATCCCCGGGACAGGGGGCTTCTGGCTATGGCTACACCTTC

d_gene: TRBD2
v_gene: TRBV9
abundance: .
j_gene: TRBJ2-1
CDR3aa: CASSEPPGRGSKSPYNEQFF
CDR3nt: TGTGCCAGCAGCGAACCGCCGGGTCGCGGGAGTAAGTCACCCTACAATGAGCAGTTCTTC

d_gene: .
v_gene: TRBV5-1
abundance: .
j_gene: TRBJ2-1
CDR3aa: CASSLRLRDVHEQFF
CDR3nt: TGCGCCAGCAGCTTGAGGCTAAGGGACGTCCATGAGCAGTTCTTC

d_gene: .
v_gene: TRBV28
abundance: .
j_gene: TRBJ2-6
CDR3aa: CASSFRPTPIGSGANVLTF
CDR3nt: TGTGCCAGCAGTTTTCGGCCCACACCGATAGGCTCTGGGGCCAACGTCCTGACTTTC